Shown below are 25 T cell receptor beta chains from a single sample sequenced in a study of follicular helper T cells after annual influenza vaccination. TCRdb's copy holds only in-frame clones and misses some; the assay was immunoSEQ multiplex PCR. The sample contains 12,000 or so clones, about 80% of which appear only once. Time point defined: 2015-2016 season, pre-vaccination. Sequenced material: CXCR5+ CD38- circulating T follicular helper cells from blood, taken on the day of influenza vaccination. The subset is: circulating Tfh, non-naive CD4+CXCR5+PD-1+ (ICOS+CD38+ or ICOS-CD38-). The receptors stem from an adult who received the influenza vaccine.

V gene TRBV30 combines with J gene TRBJ2-3; D is unresolved. Germline V gives CDR1 GTSNPN, CDR2 SVGIG (reference sequence). V lost 3 bases and J lost 2, with 18 bases in between. CDR3 length equals 16 residues. DNA for the CDR3: TGTGCCTGGAGCCCGAAAGGGAAGCCTATCACAGATACGCAGTATTTT. Its protein is CAWSPKGKPITDTQYF.

The rearrangement links TRBV4-1 to TRBJ1-3, with D possibly TRBD1 on 6 matching bases. The length of the CDR3 is 16 residues. V was cut by 1 base and J by 4 bases, with 14 bases left in between. The V gene's germline CDR1 is MGHRA and CDR2 YSYEKL. The CDR3 here is CASSQARPGEGNTIYF. CDR3 DNA: TGCGCCAGCAGCCAAGCCCGACCAGGGGAGGGAAACACCATATATTTT.

The V and J genes are TRBV7-3 and TRBJ1-2; no clear D. V lost 5 bases and J 2 bases, leaving 12 bases between the germline ends. Germline V gene lookup returns CDR1 SGHTA and CDR2 FQGTGA. This CDR3 region has 14 residues. CDR3 coding DNA: TGTGCCAGCAGCCCAAGTCGGACCAACTATGGCTACACCTTC. Protein product: CASSPSRTNYGYTF.

The V and J genes are TRBV28 and TRBJ1-1; a weak D match, TRBD1 (6 bases). Germline lookup yields CDR1 MDHEN and CDR2 SYDVKM. Trimming stripped 6 bases from V and 6 bases from J, with 17 bases between. The CDR3 consists of 14 residues. For the CDR3, the DNA is TGTGCCAGCAGAAGTCTACAGGGTTTGCCTGAAGCTTTCTTT. Protein: CASRSLQGLPEAFF.

The V call is TRBV6-1, the J call TRBJ1-5; tentative D call: TRBD1 (5 bases). The germline gives CDR1 MNHNS, CDR2 SASEGT. This CDR3 is built from 14 residues. V was shortened by 4 bases and J by 5 bases, with 12 bases between the two germline ends. CDR3 residues: CASSGEAGDQPQHF. The CDR3 nucleotides are TGTGCCAGCAGTGGGGAGGCGGGGGATCAGCCCCAGCATTTT.

The rearrangement links TRBV18 to TRBJ2-5; D uncertain. The germline gives CDR1 KGHSH, CDR2 LQKENI. Deletions cut 6 bases from V and 2 bases from J, with 10 bases between. The CDR3 length is 13 residues. In DNA, the CDR3 is TGTGCCAGCTCCTCGACAAGACAAGAGACCCAGTACTTC. The encoded protein is CASSSTRQETQYF. The whole variable domain, filled in from reference TRBV18 and TRBJ2-5, reads NAGVMQNPRHLVRRRGQEARLRCSPMKGHSHVYWYRQLPEEGLKFMVYLQKENIIDESGMPKERFSAEFPKEGPSILRIQQVVRGDSAAYFCASSSTRQETQYFGPGTRLLVL.

The chain recombines TRBV4-3 with TRBJ2-2; no clear D gene. Germline V gene sequence: CDR1 LGHNA, CDR2 YSLEER. V shed 1 base and J shed 8 bases, with 14 bases lying between them. CDR3 size: 15 residues. The CDR3 region has the DNA TGCGCCAGCAGCCAAGGGGTGGGTCTCTCGGGGGAGCTGTTTTTT. Protein sequence: CASSQGVGLSGELFF.

The V call is TRBV29-1, the J call TRBJ2-3; D perhaps matches TRBD1 (5 bases). From germline, CDR1 is SQVTM and CDR2 ANQGSEA. The CDR3 spans 12 residues. V lost 6 bases and J 4 bases, leaving 11 bases between the germline ends. This CDR3 is CSVGHSADTQYF. For the CDR3, the DNA is TGCAGCGTCGGACACAGCGCAGATACGCAGTATTTT.

This clone was seen more than once but under ten times. The chain employs TRBV18 and TRBJ1-3; D unresolved. Trimming took off 0 bases at V and 0 bases at J, with 9 bases between the two ends. The CDR3 consists of 16 residues. The germline V gene has CDR1 KGHSH and CDR2 LQKENI. CDR3 sequence: CASSPPAQISGNTIYF. In DNA, the CDR3 is TGTGCCAGCTCACCACCGGCCCAGATCTCTGGAAACACCATATATTTT.

This chain uses TRBV10-2 with TRBJ1-2, with D maybe TRBD1 (5 bases). The V gene lost 3 bases and the J gene lost 4 bases, with 9 bases spanning the gap. The CDR3 totals 13 residues. CDR1 is WSHSY, CDR2 SAAADI, per germline. CDR3: CASSDRGAYGYTF. For the CDR3, the DNA is TGCGCCAGCAGTGATAGGGGTGCCTATGGCTACACCTTC.

The chain combines TRBV19 with TRBJ1-2; D not certain. CDR3 length: 14 residues. V lost 3 bases, J lost 2 bases, and 10 bases lay in between. Per germline, CDR1 LNHDA and CDR2 SQIVND (reference sequence). As DNA, the CDR3 is TGTGCCAGTAGTATCTCGCAAATAAACTATGGCTACACCTTC. This gives the protein CASSISQINYGYTF.

The chain links TRBV18 to TRBJ2-5; D ambiguous. The V gene's germline CDR1 is KGHSH and CDR2 LQKENI. Between the trimmed V and J ends, which lost 6 bases and 5 bases, there was a span of 10 bases. The length of the CDR3 is 12 residues. The CDR3 DNA reads TGTGCCAGCTCGTCTTTACGCGAGACCCAGTACTTC. Residues: CASSSLRETQYF.

V usage is TRBV29-1 and J usage is TRBJ2-5, with TRBD2 matching over 13 bases. Per the germline V gene, CDR1 is SQVTM and CDR2 is ANQGSEA. The J segment lost 2 bases and the V segment lost 6 bases, leaving 12 bases of the junction unmatched. The CDR3 is 17 amino acids. This chain's CDR3 is CSVRLARLAGGQETQYF. Here the CDR3 DNA reads TGCAGCGTGCGCCTCGCGAGACTAGCGGGGGGACAAGAGACCCAGTACTTC.

The chain employs TRBV5-1 and TRBJ2-5; TRBD2 aligns across 12 bases. J lost 4 bases, V lost 2 bases, and 6 bases had no gene match. The CDR3 contains 16 residues. Per germline, CDR1 SGHRS and CDR2 YFSETQ. CDR3 sequence (DNA): TGCGCCAGCAGCTTTTCTAGCGGGGGGGCCGGAGAGACCCAGTACTTC. This translates into CASSFSSGGAGETQYF.

J is TRBJ2-3 and V is TRBV7-2; 7 bases agree with TRBD1. Germline V gives CDR1 SGHTA, CDR2 FQGNSA. This CDR3 is 14 amino acids long. V dropped 5 bases and J dropped 5; count of bases not matched to a gene: 7. Here the CDR3 reads CASSNARGRDTQYF. The DNA of the CDR3 is TGTGCCAGCAGCAATGCCAGGGGGAGAGATACGCAGTATTTT.

The genes are TRBV7-2 and TRBJ1-2; no reliable D call. V lost 5 bases and J 5 bases, leaving 24 bases between the germline ends. The CDR3 runs 17 residues. Germline V gene sequence: CDR1 SGHTA, CDR2 FQGNSA. CDR3 amino acids: CASSLSPHQVPRYGYTF. DNA of the CDR3: TGTGCCAGCAGCCTCAGTCCTCATCAGGTTCCTAGGTATGGCTACACCTTC.

CDR3 sequence reads: CASRRGQDNSPLHF. In DNA form, the CDR3 reads TGTGCCAGCCGGAGGGGACAGGATAATTCACCCCTCCACTTT. The chain recombines TRBV18 with TRBJ1-6, with 8 bases aligning to TRBD1. V shed 8 bases, J shed 5 bases, and the junction held 5 bases outside the gene matches. Germline V CDR1 and CDR2: KGHSH, LQKENI. There are 14 residues in the CDR3.

The J gene is TRBJ1-2, the V gene TRBV5-4, with 7 bases aligning to TRBD1. Trimming cost V 2 bases and J 8 bases; bases outside gene matches: 15. Germline lookup yields CDR1 SGHNT and CDR2 YYREEE (reference sequence). The CDR3 loop spans 16 amino acids. CDR3 nucleotide sequence: TGTGCCAGCAGCTTTAGGACAGGAAGGGAGCTTATGGGCTACACCTTC. Protein: CASSFRTGRELMGYTF.

The chain's CDR3 is CASSSGAVGGYTF. CDR3 DNA sequence: TGTGCCAGCAGCTCGGGGGCCGTCGGAGGCTACACCTTC. The chain is built from TRBV7-2 and TRBJ1-2, with a weak D call TRBD1 (6 bases). V lost 4 bases, J lost 8 bases, and 14 bases lay in between. The CDR3 is 13 amino acids. Per the germline V gene, CDR1 is SGHTA and CDR2 is FQGNSA.

The CDR3 here is CASRRGSGGNAYNEQFF. The DNA for the CDR3 is TGTGCCAGTAGAAGGGGTAGCGGGGGGAACGCATACAATGAGCAGTTCTTC. V usage is TRBV19 and J usage is TRBJ2-1, with 10 positions matching TRBD2. CDR1 LNHDA and CDR2 SQIVND come from the germline V gene (reference sequence). This CDR3 region has 17 residues. After removal of 6 bases from V and 4 bases from J, the junction contained 12 bases not matched to a gene.

The chain employs TRBV5-1 and TRBJ2-7; D is unresolved. The CDR3 is 13 residues long. Trimming stripped 2 bases from V and 4 bases from J, with 10 bases between. From germline, CDR1 is SGHRS and CDR2 YFSETQ. The CDR3 region is CASSFEVGYEQYF. The DNA for the CDR3 is TGCGCCAGCAGCTTCGAGGTAGGGTACGAGCAGTACTTC.

V usage is TRBV29-1 and J usage is TRBJ1-2; a weak D match, TRBD1 (5 bases). The V gene's germline CDR1 is SQVTM and CDR2 ANQGSEA. This CDR3 comprises 10 residues. The CDR3 protein is CRAGGQGYTF. The CDR3, as DNA: TGCAGAGCCGGGGGTCAGGGCTACACCTTC.

The chain carries TRBV28 and TRBJ1-2; TRBD1 aligns across 7 bases. The CDR3 loop spans 12 amino acids. J was trimmed by 5 bases and V by 6 bases; bases with no gene match: 3. Germline V gene sequence: CDR1 MDHEN, CDR2 SYDVKM. The CDR3 region has the DNA TGTGCCAGCAGGGCAGGGGGGTATGGCTACACCTTC. Its translation: CASRAGGYGYTF.

V is TRBV18 and J is TRBJ2-2; 7 bases fit TRBD1. CDR1 is KGHSH, CDR2 LQKENI, per germline. This CDR3 is 15 amino acids long. V lost 5 bases to trimming and J lost 6 bases; unmatched junction nucleotides: 9. CDR3 sequence reads: CASSSGGSEAGELFF. For the CDR3, the DNA is TGTGCCAGCTCATCAGGGGGATCAGAGGCCGGGGAGCTGTTTTTT.

Only a few counts were recorded for this clone. V usage is TRBV18 and J usage is TRBJ1-1; possible D gene TRBD1, 6 bases. The CDR3 consists of 12 residues. The germline CDR1 and CDR2 sequences are KGHSH and LQKENI. The V and J ends lost 5 bases and 5 bases respectively, with 9 bases between them. The CDR3 protein is CASSGQGTEAFF. Written as DNA, the CDR3 is TGTGCCAGCTCAGGTCAGGGGACTGAAGCTTTCTTT.